One and the same sample provided the 29 T cell receptor beta chains below, sequenced in a study of T-cell reconstitution after alpha-beta-depleted transplantation in children (dated by TCRdb to 2016 to 2017). The library came from PCR. Sequenced using an Illumina HiSeq 2500. Molecular barcoding was employed in the preparation of TCR libraries, with unique molecular identifiers being used to normalize TCRbeta repertoire quantification. TCRdb trimmed the raw reads at Q25, called clones with MiXCR and kept productive beta chains. Here each entry gathers all rows of one CDR3 protein and keeps the most common genes and DNA. The sample table holds hundreds of thousands of distinct CDR3 sequences, of which under 15% were seen once. The top ten constitute approximately 2% of the sample. Sample treatment or condition, as interpreted from the label and publication: allogeneic hematopoietic cell transplantation with graft depleted of TCRalphabeta T cells and CD19 B cells.

The sequencing here drew on PBMCs, mostly from graft donor cells, taken 360 days after TCRalphabeta/CD19-depleted stem cell transplant. These receptors originate from a male patient younger than 18 who had a stem cell transplant for acute myeloid leukemia, so the T cells may come from the graft donor.

There are many counts of this clonotype. The chain is built from TRBV29-1 and TRBJ2-5; D call uncertain. This CDR3 spans 10 amino acids. Trimming took 6 bases from V and 5 from J, leaving 7 bases between them. Germline V CDR1 and CDR2: SQVTM, ANQGSEA. DNA for the CDR3: TGCAGCGTCGTGATGGAGACCCAGTACTTC. It specifies CSVVMETQYF.

This clonotype was seen at least ten times. This rearrangement joins TRBV7-4 to TRBJ1-1; D is uncertain. Trimming shortened V by 1 base and J by 1 base, and 7 bases separated the two germline ends. The V gene's germline CDR1 is SGHVT and CDR2 SQSDAQ. This CDR3 comprises 14 residues. The CDR3 DNA sequence: TGTGCCAGCAGCTTAGGAACAGAGAACACTGAAGCTTTCTTT. It yields the protein CASSLGTENTEAFF.

This chain connects TRBV12-3 or TRBV12-4 to TRBJ1-5, with 7 bases matching TRBD1. The CDR3 runs 14 residues. Trimming removed 2 bases from V and 10 bases from J; junction bases left unmatched: 8. The CDR3 DNA sequence: TGTGCCAGCAGTTTAAAAGGACAGGTGGTTCCCCAGCATTTT. This translates into CASSLKGQVVPQHF.

This clonotype has only a few counts. The junction differs from germline at one of its ends, possibly a read error. The V gene is TRBV28, the J gene TRBJ2-7, with D unclear. The CDR3 contains 11 residues. Germline values: CDR1 MDHEN, CDR2 SYDVKM. The CDR3 reads CASSAAVPLFF. The CDR3 nucleotides are TGTGCCAGCAGTGCCGCGGTCCCCCTGTTCTTC.

This clonotype turned up a few times. The chain joins TRBV18 to TRBJ2-2, with 13 positions matching TRBD2. The length of the CDR3 is 16 residues. V lost 2 bases and J lost 8; bases outside the gene matches: 5. Germline CDR1 is KGHSH and CDR2 is LQKENI. Here the CDR3 DNA reads TGTGCCAGCTCACCAATCGGACTAGCGGGAGTTGGGGAGCTGTTTTTT. This gives the protein CASSPIGLAGVGELFF.

In its sample, this clonotype was seen a few times. This chain joins TRBV5-1 and TRBJ2-3, with 12 positions matching TRBD2. The CDR3 has 17 amino acids. Germline loops: CDR1 SGHRS, CDR2 YFSETQ. The V segment lost 3 bases and the J segment 1 base; nucleotides outside the gene matches: 6. The CDR3 spells CASSYLLAGGGTDTQYF. DNA of the CDR3: TGCGCCAGCAGCTATTTACTAGCGGGAGGTGGCACAGATACGCAGTATTTT.

Only a few counts were recorded for this clonotype. The CDR3: CASSKHRAQMEGATYNEQFF. CDR3 sequence (DNA): TGTGCCAGCAGCAAACACAGGGCTCAAATGGAGGGAGCAACCTACAATGAGCAGTTCTTC. The chain has TRBV11-1 and TRBJ2-1, with D perhaps TRBD1 or TRBD2 (6 bases each). Germline V gene data show CDR1 as SGHAT and CDR2 as FQDESV (reference sequence). V lost 5 bases to trimming and J lost 2 bases, with 28 bases between them. The CDR3 runs to 20 residues. The entire variable domain, with the rest obtained from reference TRBV11-1 and TRBJ2-1, is as follows: EAEVAQSPRYKITEKSQAVAFWCDPISGHATLYWYRQILGQGPELLVQFQDESVVDDSQLPKDRFSAERLKGVDSTLKIQPAELGDSAMYLCASSKHRAQMEGATYNEQFFGPGTRLTVL.

The rearrangement links TRBV30 to TRBJ2-1, with D hard to call. Germline V gives CDR1 GTSNPN, CDR2 SVGIG (reference sequence). The CDR3 is 12 amino acids. V dropped 4 bases and J dropped 10 bases, with 14 bases sitting between them. CDR3 coding DNA: TGTGCCTGGAACCATCCGGCGGTGGAGCAGTTCTTC. It is translated as CAWNHPAVEQFF.

This clonotype was counted many times. The chain is built from TRBV29-1 and TRBJ2-7; D perhaps matches TRBD2 (5 bases). Trimming cost V 5 bases and J 6 bases, with 17 bases left between them. The CDR3 runs 13 residues. Per germline, CDR1 SQVTM and CDR2 ANQGSEA. The CDR3 nucleotides read TGCAGCGTTCGGGGTGCCATCCCCAGCGAGCAGTACTTC. This translates into CSVRGAIPSEQYF.

The chain uses TRBV18 and TRBJ2-5; tentatively, D is TRBD1 (6 bases). From germline, CDR1 is KGHSH and CDR2 LQKENI. V gave up 6 bases and J gave up 1 base, with 12 bases separating them. The CDR3 consists of 14 residues. CDR3 protein: CASSIRDTQETQYF. CDR3 nucleotide sequence: TGTGCCAGCTCCATCAGGGACACCCAAGAGACCCAGTACTTC.

This clonotype was seen more than once but under ten times. V gene TRBV28 combines with J gene TRBJ2-7, with 9 nucleotides matching TRBD2. Germline V gene sequence: CDR1 MDHEN, CDR2 SYDVKM. The CDR3 sequence is 15 residues long. With V trimmed by 4 bases and J by 2 bases, 6 bases remained unmatched. This CDR3 is CASSYQREVPYEQYF. CDR3 sequence (DNA): TGTGCCAGCAGTTACCAGCGGGAGGTTCCCTACGAGCAGTACTTC. Using reference TRBV28 and TRBJ2-7 for the parts outside the CDR3, the full variable domain is DVKVTQSSRYLVKRTGEKVFLECVQDMDHENMFWYRQDPGLGLRLIYFSYDVKMKEKGDIPEGYSVSREKKERFSLILESASTNQTSMYLCASSYQREVPYEQYFGPGTRLTVT.

In this sample, this clonotype turned up a few times. The J gene is TRBJ2-1, the V gene TRBV25-1; 12 nucleotides agree with TRBD2. Germline V lookup: CDR1 MGHDK, CDR2 SYGVNS. The ends lost 4 bases at V and 10 bases at J; junction bases unmatched: 8. The CDR3 spans 15 residues. The CDR3: CASSGGLAGLGEQFF. In DNA, the CDR3 is TGTGCCAGCAGTGGTGGACTAGCGGGATTGGGGGAGCAGTTCTTC.

This clonotype was recorded at least ten times. V gene TRBV28 combines with J gene TRBJ1-2; 7 positions agree with TRBD1. CDR3 size: 17 residues. The junction had 14 bases not matched to a gene; V was cut back by 6 bases and J by 1 base. Germline CDR1 reads MDHEN; CDR2 reads SYDVKM. The CDR3 protein is CASRYERLGGLNYGYTF. The CDR3 region has the DNA TGTGCCAGCAGGTACGAGCGTCTAGGGGGCCTTAACTATGGCTACACCTTC.

A few counts support this clonotype. V is TRBV20-1 and J is TRBJ2-1, with TRBD2 as a possible D gene (5 bases). The CDR3 loop spans 18 amino acids. From germline, CDR1 is DFQATT and CDR2 SNEGSKA (reference sequence). Trimming removed 0 bases at V and 0 bases at J, with 18 bases between. CDR3 sequence (DNA): TGCAGTGCTAGAGATAAGGAGGAATTTTATTTCTCCTACAATGAGCAGTTCTTC. Translating gives CSARDKEEFYFSYNEQFF.

This clonotype was seen only a few times. The chain couples TRBV20-1 to TRBJ2-2, with 8 bases fitting TRBD1. The CDR3 runs 13 residues. The germline CDR1 and CDR2 sequences are DFQATT and SNEGSKA (reference sequence). The CDR3 DNA sequence: TGCAGGGCCGGGACAGGCGGGGTCGGGGAGCTGTTTTTT. Protein: CRAGTGGVGELFF.

A few counts support this clonotype. The DNA of the CDR3 is TGTGCCAGCAGCAGAGTAGCGGGACTGGGGAATGAGCAGTTCTTC. Its translation is CASSRVAGLGNEQFF. The chain couples TRBV3-1 to TRBJ2-1; 8 bases map to TRBD2. Germline assignment: CDR1 LGHDT and CDR2 YNNKEL (reference sequence). Losses at the gene ends were 5 bases for V and 7 bases for J; bases not matched to a gene: 10. The CDR3 spans 15 residues.

The chain links TRBV24-1 to TRBJ1-2; 8 nucleotides agree with TRBD1. V gave up 2 bases and J gave up 0 bases; unmatched junction bases: 1. The germline CDR1 and CDR2 sequences are KGHDR and SFDVKD. This CDR3 has 15 residues. This chain's CDR3 is CATSDWDRTNYGYTF. CDR3 DNA: TGTGCCACCAGTGATTGGGACAGGACTAACTATGGCTACACCTTC.

The chain uses TRBV5-6 and TRBJ1-1; D might be TRBD1 (5 bases). The V and J ends lost 4 bases and 3 bases respectively, with 7 bases between them. Germline V lookup: CDR1 SGHDT, CDR2 YYEEEE. This CDR3 spans 12 amino acids. In nucleotides, the CDR3 is TGTGCCAGCAGCAGGGGTCACACTGAAGCTTTCTTT. Protein: CASSRGHTEAFF.

V gene TRBV25-1 combines with J gene TRBJ2-1, with 8 nucleotides matching TRBD2. V shed 4 bases and J 0 bases; nucleotides not matched to a gene: 11. The germline CDR1 and CDR2 sequences are MGHDK and SYGVNS. This CDR3 contains 18 residues. CDR3 nucleotide sequence: TGTGCCAGCAGTGGATACCTCCGGGAGGGAAGCTCCTACAATGAGCAGTTCTTC. It specifies CASSGYLREGSSYNEQFF.

The V call is TRBV27, the J call TRBJ1-1; D is possibly TRBD1 (6 bases). V lost 6 bases, J lost 0 bases, and 14 bases lay in between. Germline CDR1 is MNHEY and CDR2 is SMNVEV (reference sequence). CDR3 length: 15 amino acids. This CDR3 is CASRPRTVMNTEAFF. The CDR3 bases are TGTGCCAGCAGGCCTCGGACAGTTATGAACACTGAAGCTTTCTTT.

This clonotype was counted only a few times. The rearrangement links TRBV27 to TRBJ2-7; 12 nucleotides match TRBD1. This CDR3 is 16 amino acids long. With 2 bases clipped from V and 3 bases from J, the junction kept 5 bases outside the gene matches. Germline loops: CDR1 MNHEY, CDR2 SMNVEV (reference sequence). Here the CDR3 reads CASSLGTGGRLYEQYF. CDR3 nucleotides: TGTGCCAGCAGTTTAGGGACAGGGGGCCGCCTCTACGAGCAGTACTTC.

At least ten counts were recorded for this clonotype. The genes are TRBV12-3 or TRBV12-4 and TRBJ2-5; possibly TRBD2 for D (5 bases). This CDR3 contains 13 residues. V lost 6 bases to trimming and J lost 5 bases, with 13 bases between them. The CDR3 bases are TGTGCCAGCAGCCGACTAAGATTGGAGACCCAGTACTTC. Translated: CASSRLRLETQYF.

This clonotype was counted between two and nine times. The chain uses TRBV7-2 and TRBJ2-7, with D hard to call. Trimming left V 0 bases short and J 9 bases short, with 12 bases between. The germline V gene encodes CDR1 SGHTA and CDR2 FQGNSA. The CDR3 is 13 amino acids. The CDR3 DNA follows: TGTGCCAGCAGCTTAGCATACAGCGATGTGCAGTACTTC. This gives the protein CASSLAYSDVQYF.

This clonotype showed up just a few times. The chain uses TRBV7-6 and TRBJ2-1, with 9 bases lining up with TRBD1. V shed 7 bases, J shed 2 bases, and the junction held 9 bases outside the gene matches. Germline V gene data show CDR1 as SGHVS and CDR2 as FNYEAQ. The CDR3 length is 16 residues. Here the CDR3 DNA reads TGTGCCAGCACCTTCTTAGGGACAGGGACCTACAATGAGCAGTTCTTC. This codes for CASTFLGTGTYNEQFF. Based on the CDR3 plus reference TRBV7-6 and TRBJ2-1, the full variable domain is GAGVSQSPRYKVTKRGQDVALRCDPISGHVSLYWYRQALGQGPEFLTYFNYEAQQDKSGLPNDRFSAERPEGSISTLTIQRTEQRDSAMYRCASTFLGTGTYNEQFFGPGTRLTVL.

This clonotype was counted a few times. This rearrangement joins TRBV27 to TRBJ2-1; 10 bases line up with TRBD2. The ends lost 6 bases at V and 5 bases at J; junction bases unmatched: 10. Germline V gene lookup returns CDR1 MNHEY and CDR2 SMNVEV (reference sequence). The CDR3 covers 16 residues. The CDR3 region has the DNA TGTGCCAGCAGCCTTCTAGCGGGAGAGGGGAACAATGAGCAGTTCTTC. This sequence encodes CASSLLAGEGNNEQFF.

This clonotype was counted a few times. The V call is TRBV5-6, the J call TRBJ1-1; a possible D gene is TRBD1 (6 bases). Trimming left V 2 bases short and J 5 bases short, with 10 bases between. Germline CDR1 SGHDT, CDR2 YYEEEE. This CDR3 contains 13 residues. The CDR3 coding sequence is TGTGCCAGCAGCTTTGAGAGGGGGACTGAAGCTTTCTTT. Amino acid sequence: CASSFERGTEAFF.

The J gene is TRBJ2-5, the V gene TRBV29-1; unclear D gene. This CDR3 is 13 amino acids long. Germline CDR1 is SQVTM and CDR2 is ANQGSEA. V lost 4 bases, J lost 5 bases, and 14 bases lay in between. The CDR3 coding sequence is TGCAGCGTTGTGGTTGGGGTAGGGGAGACCCAGTACTTC. It codes for CSVVVGVGETQYF. Together with reference TRBV29-1 and TRBJ2-5, the CDR3 gives the full variable domain: SAVISQKPSRDICQRGTSLTIQCQVDSQVTMMFWYRQQPGQSLTLIATANQGSEATYESGFVIDKFPISRPNLTFSTLTVSNMSPEDSSIYLCSVVVGVGETQYFGPGTRLLVL.

There are many counts of this clonotype. The gene calls are TRBV12-3 or TRBV12-4 and TRBJ2-1; D is perhaps TRBD1 (6 bases). The V and J ends lost 3 bases and 0 bases respectively, with 12 bases between them. CDR3 length equals 16 residues. CDR3 in DNA: TGTGCCAGCAGTTTCCAGGGGATCTCCTCCTACAATGAGCAGTTCTTC. Translation gives CASSFQGISSYNEQFF.

This clonotype was seen a few times. The chain combines TRBV28 with TRBJ1-4; 8 bases match TRBD1. The CDR3 spans 14 residues. After removal of 3 bases from V and 8 bases from J, the junction contained 5 bases not matched to a gene. CDR1 is MDHEN and CDR2 is SYDVKM in the germline V gene. The CDR3 sequence is CASSLGQEGEKLFF. The CDR3 DNA reads TGTGCCAGCAGTTTGGGACAGGAGGGGGAAAAACTGTTTTTT. Based on the CDR3 plus reference TRBV28 and TRBJ1-4, the full variable domain is DVKVTQSSRYLVKRTGEKVFLECVQDMDHENMFWYRQDPGLGLRLIYFSYDVKMKEKGDIPEGYSVSREKKERFSLILESASTNQTSMYLCASSLGQEGEKLFFGSGTQLSVL.